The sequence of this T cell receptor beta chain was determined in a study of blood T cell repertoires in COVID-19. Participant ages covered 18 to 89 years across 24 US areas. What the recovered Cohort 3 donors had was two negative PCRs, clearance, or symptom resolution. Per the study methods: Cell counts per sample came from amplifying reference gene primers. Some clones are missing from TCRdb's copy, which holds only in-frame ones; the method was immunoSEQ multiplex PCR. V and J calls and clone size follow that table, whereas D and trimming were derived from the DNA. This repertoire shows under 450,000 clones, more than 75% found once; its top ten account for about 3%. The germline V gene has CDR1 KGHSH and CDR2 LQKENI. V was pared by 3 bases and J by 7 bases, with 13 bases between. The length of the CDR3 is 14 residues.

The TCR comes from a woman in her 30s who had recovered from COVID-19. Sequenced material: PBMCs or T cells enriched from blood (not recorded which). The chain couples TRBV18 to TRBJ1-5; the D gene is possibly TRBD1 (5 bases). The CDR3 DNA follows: TGTGCCAGCTCACCGACGGGGGACGGACAGCCCCAGCATTTT. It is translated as CASSPTGDGQPQHF. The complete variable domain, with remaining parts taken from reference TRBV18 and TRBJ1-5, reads NAGVMQNPRHLVRRRGQEARLRCSPMKGHSHVYWYRQLPEEGLKFMVYLQKENIIDESGMPKERFSAEFPKEGPSILRIQQVVRGDSAAYFCASSPTGDGQPQHFGDGTRLSIL.